A single sample is the source of the 23 T cell receptor beta chains below, sequenced in a study of high-grade serous ovarian cancer treatment subgroups. TCRdb's copy holds only in-frame clones and misses some; the assay was immunoSEQ multiplex PCR. Of roughly 8,700 clones in the sample, about three quarters were seen once. Tumor samples were taken before definitive surgery or chemotherapy. Sequenced: tumor tissue. These TCRs come from a human donor with high-grade serous ovarian cancer.

This chain uses TRBV7-9 with TRBJ1-1, with D possibly TRBD1 on 5 matching bases. CDR1 and CDR2 (germline): SEHNR, FQNEAQ (reference sequence). The CDR3 has 12 amino acids. Trimming pared 5 bases from V and 7 bases from J, leaving 11 bases between. CDR3 nucleotide sequence: TGTGCCAGCAGCCCCAGACAGCGTGAAGCTTTCTTT. This translates into CASSPRQREAFF. The complete variable domain, with remaining parts taken from reference TRBV7-9 and TRBJ1-1, reads DTGVSQNPRHKITKRGQNVTFRCDPISEHNRLYWYRQTLGQGPEFLTYFQNEAQLEKSRLLSDRFSAERPKGSFSTLEIQRTEQGDSAMYLCASSPRQREAFFGQGTRLTVV.

This chain connects TRBV28 to TRBJ2-1; 7 positions agree with TRBD1. The J segment lost 7 bases and the V segment lost 5 bases, leaving 14 bases of the junction unmatched. The CDR3 extends over 16 amino acids. CDR1 is MDHEN and CDR2 is SYDVKM in the germline V gene. In nucleotides, the CDR3 is TGTGCCAGCAGTCGAACCGGGACCGCCAGGGGGAATGAGCAGTTCTTC. It codes for CASSRTGTARGNEQFF.

In DNA, the CDR3 is TGCAGCGTTGCTGCGGGCGCGGGCACTGAAGCTTTCTTT. Its protein is CSVAAGAGTEAFF. V and J are TRBV29-1 and TRBJ1-1, with D hard to call. The germline V gene encodes CDR1 SQVTM and CDR2 ANQGSEA. Trimming stripped 4 bases from V and 4 bases from J, with 13 bases between. This CDR3 region has 13 residues.

The chain is built from TRBV5-8 and TRBJ1-1; 10 bases agree with TRBD1. V lost 2 bases and J lost 1; bases outside the gene matches: 5. The germline gives CDR1 SGHTS, CDR2 YDEGEE. This CDR3 is built from 16 residues. The CDR3 here is CASSLGTGDANTEAFF. The CDR3 coding sequence is TGTGCCAGCAGCTTAGGGACAGGGGATGCGAACACTGAAGCTTTCTTT.

This clone occurred a few times. V is TRBV15 and J is TRBJ2-7, with TRBD2 identical over 11 bases. The CDR3 consists of 14 residues. CDR1 is LNHNV, CDR2 YYDKDF, per germline (reference sequence). With 4 bases clipped from V and 5 bases from J, the junction kept 4 bases outside the gene matches. The DNA for the CDR3 is TGTGCCACCAGCACCATAGCGGGAGGGGACGAGCAGTACTTC. This codes for CATSTIAGGDEQYF.

In this sample, this clone turned up a few times. The chain carries TRBV7-6 and TRBJ2-2; D gene uncertain. This CDR3 is built from 13 residues. Germline CDR1 reads SGHVS; CDR2 reads FNYEAQ. The V end was cut by 5 bases, the J end by 2 bases, with 6 bases between. CDR3 sequence: CASSVVNTGELFF. The CDR3 region has the DNA TGTGCCAGCAGCGTTGTAAACACCGGGGAGCTGTTTTTT.

V and J are TRBV5-1 and TRBJ2-1; D might be TRBD1 or TRBD2, each matching 6 bases. Germline-derived CDR1 and CDR2 are SGHRS and YFSETQ. V lost 0 bases to trimming and J lost 12 bases, with 19 bases between them. CDR3 length: 15 residues. The CDR3 here is CASSLVPAEGVGQFF. The CDR3, as DNA: TGCGCCAGCAGCTTGGTCCCAGCGGAGGGGGTGGGGCAGTTCTTC.

The V and J genes are TRBV4-3 and TRBJ2-1; D remains unclear. Trimming took off 0 bases at V and 0 bases at J, with 18 bases between the two ends. This CDR3 spans 19 amino acids. CDR1 and CDR2 (germline): LGHNA, YSLEER. CDR3 nucleotide sequence: TGCGCCAGCAGCCAAGAATACATCCCCGTGGGGTACTCCTACAATGAGCAGTTCTTC. It translates to CASSQEYIPVGYSYNEQFF.

The chain joins TRBV19 to TRBJ2-2; TRBD1 agrees at 11 bases. The junction had 7 bases not matched to a gene; V was cut back by 6 bases and J by 4 bases. Per germline, CDR1 LNHDA and CDR2 SQIVND (reference sequence). The CDR3 runs 16 residues. CDR3: CASSQGQGAGTGELFF. CDR3 sequence (DNA): TGTGCCAGTAGCCAAGGACAGGGGGCGGGCACCGGGGAGCTGTTTTTT.

In regard to this clone: One end of the junction varies from germline; a read error may be responsible. CDR3 DNA sequence: TGTGCTAGCAGCTTAGGACTAGCGGGATCCCTCGCGAATGAGCAGTTCTTC. This encodes CASSLGLAGSLANEQFF. The chain has TRBV7-7 and TRBJ2-1; 12 bases map to TRBD2. CDR1 is SSHAT and CDR2 is FNYEAQ in the germline V gene (reference sequence). The CDR3 consists of 17 residues.

This clone was counted only a few times. The J gene is TRBJ2-7, the V gene TRBV27; TRBD1 agrees at 8 bases. Per the germline V gene, CDR1 is MNHEY and CDR2 is SMNVEV (reference sequence). J was trimmed by 3 bases and V by 7 bases; bases with no gene match: 11. The CDR3 spans 15 residues. The CDR3 region has the DNA TGTGCCAGCAAGGGTACAGGGGGGAATTTCTACGAGCAGTACTTC. Its protein product is CASKGTGGNFYEQYF.

The CDR3 loop is CASSMDFRGIYYEQYF. The CDR3 nucleotides read TGTGCCAGCAGCATGGATTTCCGGGGAATATACTACGAGCAGTACTTC. The chain employs TRBV7-2 and TRBJ2-7; the D gene is possibly TRBD2 (5 bases). The V and J ends lost 5 bases and 3 bases respectively, with 20 bases between them. The CDR3 extends over 16 amino acids. Germline-derived CDR1 and CDR2 are SGHTA and FQGNSA.

This chain uses TRBV9 with TRBJ2-2, with unresolved D. V shed 3 bases and J shed 0 bases, with 9 bases lying between them. The CDR3 has 15 residues. Per germline, CDR1 SGDLS and CDR2 YYNGEE. CDR3 residues: CASSARSTNTGELFF. In nucleotides, the CDR3 is TGTGCCAGCAGCGCCCGGAGCACGAACACCGGGGAGCTGTTTTTT.

The chain recombines TRBV27 with TRBJ2-1; tentative D call: TRBD2 (6 bases). The CDR3 extends over 16 amino acids. CDR1 MNHEY and CDR2 SMNVEV come from the germline V gene (reference sequence). Trimming took off 6 bases at V and 4 bases at J, with 19 bases between the two ends. The CDR3 bases are TGTGCCAGCAGGCGCACCCATAGCGGACGGTACAATGAGCAGTTCTTC. As protein: CASRRTHSGRYNEQFF.

J is TRBJ1-2 and V is TRBV2, with D unresolved. The CDR3 extends over 16 amino acids. Germline V lookup: CDR1 SNHLY, CDR2 FYNNEI. V was shortened by 9 bases and J by 1 base, with 21 bases between the two germline ends. This CDR3 reads CASTPYWGWINYGYTF. DNA of the CDR3: TGTGCCAGTACTCCCTATTGGGGATGGATTAACTATGGCTACACCTTC.

The table lists this clone with a few counts. The V and J genes are TRBV2 and TRBJ2-7; possibly TRBD1 for D (6 bases). CDR1 is SNHLY and CDR2 is FYNNEI in the germline V gene. The CDR3 sequence is 13 residues long. The V end lost 4 bases, the J end lost 6 bases, and 13 bases lay between the germline ends. CDR3 coding DNA: TGTGCCAGCAGTGTTGACAGGACGGCCGAGCAGTACTTC. This gives the protein CASSVDRTAEQYF.

V is TRBV19 and J is TRBJ1-2; TRBD1 matches at 7 bases. This CDR3 spans 13 amino acids. Trimming cost V 3 bases and J 6 bases; bases outside gene matches: 4. Germline V gene sequence: CDR1 LNHDA, CDR2 SQIVND (reference sequence). The CDR3 here is CASSMGTDDGYTF. CDR3 nucleotide sequence: TGTGCCAGTAGTATGGGGACAGACGATGGCTACACCTTC.

The chain carries TRBV18 and TRBJ1-4, with D tentatively TRBD1 (5 bases). Trimming shortened V by 4 bases and J by 12 bases, and 15 bases separated the two germline ends. Germline CDR1 KGHSH, CDR2 LQKENI. The CDR3 contains 13 residues. CDR3 protein: CASSRGIGGELFF. The DNA of the CDR3 is TGTGCCAGCTCACGGGGGATTGGCGGTGAACTGTTTTTT.

This sequence joins TRBV27 and TRBJ2-1, with D possibly being TRBD1 (5 bases). Germline loops: CDR1 MNHEY, CDR2 SMNVEV (reference sequence). There are 15 residues in the CDR3. The V gene lost 10 bases and the J gene lost 4 bases, with 20 bases spanning the gap. The CDR3 sequence is CATNPHWTYYNEQFF. Written as DNA, the CDR3 is TGTGCCACTAACCCCCACTGGACATATTACAATGAGCAGTTCTTC.

This sequence joins TRBV7-9 and TRBJ2-3; 9 nucleotides match TRBD1. The CDR3 consists of 16 residues. CDR1 is SEHNR and CDR2 is FQNEAQ in the germline V gene (reference sequence). With 1 base clipped from V and 5 bases from J, the junction kept 7 bases outside the gene matches. This CDR3 reads CASSLGTGVVIDTQYF. CDR3 DNA: TGTGCCAGCAGCTTAGGGACAGGGGTTGTTATAGATACGCAGTATTTT. Based on the CDR3 plus reference TRBV7-9 and TRBJ2-3, the full variable domain is DTGVSQNPRHKITKRGQNVTFRCDPISEHNRLYWYRQTLGQGPEFLTYFQNEAQLEKSRLLSDRFSAERPKGSFSTLEIQRTEQGDSAMYLCASSLGTGVVIDTQYFGPGTRLTVL.

This clone was found a few times. The V and J genes are TRBV18 and TRBJ1-3, with 7 positions matching TRBD1. This CDR3 spans 16 amino acids. Germline trimming cut 2 bases from V and 2 bases from J; bases unmatched to any gene: 6. CDR1 is KGHSH, CDR2 LQKENI, per germline. The CDR3 sequence: CASSPSQGVPGNTIYF. The CDR3 nucleotides read TGTGCCAGCTCACCATCGCAGGGGGTCCCTGGAAACACCATATATTTT.

The V call is TRBV5-4, the J call TRBJ2-2; possible D gene TRBD2, 6 bases. Per germline, CDR1 SGHNT and CDR2 YYREEE (reference sequence). There are 14 residues in the CDR3. V shed 1 base and J shed 4 bases, with 8 bases lying between them. This CDR3 is CASSLIGSTGELFF. Written as DNA, the CDR3 is TGTGCCAGCAGCTTGATCGGGAGCACCGGGGAGCTGTTTTTT. The full variable domain, in which reference TRBV5-4 and TRBJ2-2 provide the parts outside the CDR3, is ETGVTQSPTHLIKTRGQQVTLRCSSQSGHNTVSWYQQALGQGPQFIFQYYREEENGRGNFPPRFSGLQFPNYSSELNVNALELDDSALYLCASSLIGSTGELFFGEGSRLTVL.

The genes are TRBV6-1 and TRBJ2-5, with D unclear. Gene TRBJ2-7 matches the end of the DNA better, so the J call may be wrong. Germline V CDR1 and CDR2: MNHNS, SASEGT. The CDR3 consists of 13 residues. This chain's CDR3 is CASSEQQSYEQYF. CDR3 bases: TGTGCCAGCAGTGAACAGCAGTCCTACGAGCAGTACTTC.